This TCR beta chain is drawn from a study of blood T cell repertoires in COVID-19. Study context: Specimens from acute and convalescent COVID-19 originated in the United States, Italy and Spain. PBMCs, B-cell-depleted T cells, or T cells were the source of the cDNA or gDNA that made up the material.

How the authors handled the data: Estimation of nucleated cell counts relied on the amplification of reference gene primers. Produced via immunoSEQ multiplex PCR; TCRdb's table is partial and in-frame only. The D gene and trimming were derived from the DNA, and the V and J assignments and clone size from that table. Among 90,000 to 120,000 clones listed, roughly 92% were seen once. CDR3 length: 15 residues. The trim removed 5 bases at V and 5 bases at J, leaving 7 bases unmatched. The germline V gene encodes CDR1 GTSNPN and CDR2 SVGIG (reference sequence). V usage is TRBV30 and J usage is TRBJ1-5; 12 bases line up with TRBD1. Specimen: peripheral blood. This TCR was recovered from a man between 70 and 80 years old with acute or convalescent COVID-19. This CDR3 is CAWGPGQGAYQPQHF. The CDR3 bases are TGTGCCTGGGGACCGGGACAGGGGGCATATCAGCCCCAGCATTTT.